The 20 T cell receptor beta chains presented below share a single source sample, sequenced in a study of T-cell memory formation after mild COVID-19. One entry per CDR3 protein, called by TCRdb with MiXCR from the 5' RACE reads. The table includes approximately 300,000 distinct CDR3 sequences, approximately 15% detected once. The sample comprised PBMCs or a T cell subset sorted from them (not recorded which). The receptors here all came from a young man who had mild COVID-19 (a few samples of this study predate the infection). Cell type and time point are not known.

J is TRBJ1-4 and V is TRBV20-1; D is unclear. V was trimmed by 0 bases and J by 8 bases, leaving 16 bases between them. Germline V gives CDR1 DFQATT, CDR2 SNEGSKA (reference sequence). This CDR3 has 15 amino acids. CDR3 region: CSARDLRSGGEKLFF. The CDR3 DNA reads TGCAGTGCTAGAGATTTGAGGTCGGGAGGAGAAAAACTGTTTTTT.

The chain is built from TRBV3-1 and TRBJ2-4, with D hard to call. CDR1 and CDR2 from the germline V gene are LGHDT and YNNKEL (reference sequence). The ends were cut back, 5 bases at V and 4 bases at J, with 12 bases in the middle. The CDR3 consists of 14 residues. CDR3 nucleotides: TGTGCCAGCAGCTACAGTGAGGTTAAAAACATTCAGTACTTC. Amino acids: CASSYSEVKNIQYF.

This rearrangement joins TRBV11-2 to TRBJ2-1; TRBD1 matches 8 bases. The germline CDR1 and CDR2 sequences are SGHAT and FQNNGV. The V gene end was trimmed by 2 bases and the J gene end by 5 bases; junction bases not matched to a gene: 2. The CDR3 is made up of 14 amino acids. The CDR3 loop reads CASSLSDRDNEQFF. As DNA, the CDR3 is TGTGCCAGCAGCTTATCGGACAGGGACAATGAGCAGTTCTTC.

This clonotype was seen only a few times. The chain recombines TRBV12-3 or TRBV12-4 with TRBJ2-5; 7 bases are a match to TRBD2. This CDR3 is built from 14 residues. Losses at the gene ends were 6 bases for V and 1 base for J; bases not matched to a gene: 5. CDR3 sequence reads: CASSSAGSQETQYF. CDR3 DNA sequence: TGTGCCAGCAGCTCAGCGGGGAGCCAAGAGACCCAGTACTTC.

This clonotype occurred a few times. The rearrangement links TRBV18 to TRBJ1-2, with D unresolved. Germline V gene sequence: CDR1 KGHSH, CDR2 LQKENI. Trimming removed 2 bases at V and 2 bases at J, with 9 bases between. This CDR3 has 14 residues. This chain's CDR3 is CASSPVEVNYGYTF. The CDR3, as DNA: TGTGCCAGCTCACCAGTGGAGGTGAACTATGGCTACACCTTC.

This clonotype was seen only a few times. J is TRBJ2-2 and V is TRBV6-1; D not certain. The germline V and J ends were trimmed by 6 bases and 1 base, with 15 bases remaining between them. CDR3 size: 16 residues. Germline V gene data show CDR1 as MNHNS and CDR2 as SASEGT. For the CDR3, the DNA is TGTGCCAGCAGGGGGAACAAGGGCGGGAACACCGGGGAGCTGTTTTTT. This sequence encodes CASRGNKGGNTGELFF.

There are many counts of this clonotype. The J gene is TRBJ2-1, the V gene TRBV7-9; the D call may be TRBD1 or TRBD2 (6 bases each). This CDR3 spans 16 amino acids. V lost 5 bases, J lost 6 bases, and 20 bases lay in between. Germline V gene sequence: CDR1 SEHNR, CDR2 FQNEAQ (reference sequence). The DNA of the CDR3 is TGTGCCAGCAGCCCCCGGGGGCGGATCGTTGCCAATGAGCAGTTCTTC. It specifies CASSPRGRIVANEQFF.

This chain uses TRBV5-5 with TRBJ2-1; D could derive from TRBD1 or TRBD2 (5 bases each). Germline V gives CDR1 SGHKS, CDR2 YYEKEE (reference sequence). CDR3 length: 14 amino acids. Between the trimmed V and J ends, which lost 2 bases and 5 bases, there was a span of 11 bases. CDR3 nucleotides: TGTGCCAGCAGCTTAAGAGGGGCAAACAATGAGCAGTTCTTC. Translating it yields CASSLRGANNEQFF.

The V gene is TRBV12-3 or TRBV12-4, the J gene TRBJ2-7, with TRBD1 matching 12 bases. The CDR3 is made up of 15 amino acids. Losses at the gene ends were 3 bases for V and 5 bases for J; bases not matched to a gene: 5. The CDR3 region has the DNA TGTGCCAGCAGTTTCACTGGGACAGGGGGCCACGAGCAGTACTTC. Its protein product is CASSFTGTGGHEQYF.

This clonotype was counted between two and nine times. The chain uses TRBV6-2 or TRBV6-3 and TRBJ2-7; D is unresolved. The CDR3 is made up of 14 amino acids. V lost 6 bases and J 3 bases, leaving 15 bases between the germline ends. Per germline, CDR1 MNHEY and CDR2 SVGEGT. CDR3 nucleotides: TGTGCCAGCAGCACCCTTGCACAAATCTACGAGCAGTACGTC. Translation: CASSTLAQIYEQYV.

The chain links TRBV7-9 to TRBJ2-5; 9 positions match TRBD2. The CDR3 is 15 residues long. Germline trimming cut 2 bases from V and 4 bases from J; bases unmatched to any gene: 5. Germline assignment: CDR1 SEHNR and CDR2 FQNEAQ (reference sequence). CDR3 in DNA: TGTGCCAGCAGCTTAATTAGCGGGGGTCGAGAGACCCAGTACTTC. Translating it yields CASSLISGGRETQYF.

The J gene is TRBJ1-6, the V gene TRBV12-3 or TRBV12-4; D uncertain. The CDR3 has 15 amino acids. Trimming removed 7 bases from V and 6 bases from J, with 16 bases in between. The CDR3 coding sequence is TGTGCCAGCACCTCCGGGTCGGCTGGTAATTCACCCCTCCACTTT. Protein product: CASTSGSAGNSPLHF.

This clonotype was seen a handful of times. The chain is built from TRBV28 and TRBJ1-6, with TRBD1 identical over 9 bases. Germline V CDR1 and CDR2: MDHEN, SYDVKM. V lost 2 bases and J lost 14; bases outside the gene matches: 13. The length of the CDR3 is 16 residues. CDR3 in amino acids: CASSLKAGTGSLSLHF. For the CDR3, the DNA is TGTGCCAGCAGTTTAAAAGCCGGGACAGGGTCTCTTTCCCTCCACTTT.

Here the CDR3 DNA reads TGCGCCAGCAGCTTGTCCTCTACCAACAATTCACCCCTCCACTTT. Amino acid sequence: CASSLSSTNNSPLHF. This rearrangement joins TRBV5-1 to TRBJ1-6; D remains ambiguous. CDR1 is SGHRS and CDR2 is YFSETQ in the germline V gene. V lost 1 base and J 7 bases, leaving 12 bases between the germline ends. The CDR3 extends over 15 amino acids.

This chain uses TRBV7-9 with TRBJ2-5; no definite D call. Germline values: CDR1 SEHNR, CDR2 FQNEAQ (reference sequence). V gave up 1 base and J gave up 5 bases, with 17 bases separating them. The CDR3 is 16 residues long. CDR3 DNA sequence: TGTGCCAGCAGCTTAGTTCGAGCCTTTCCGGCGGAGACCCAGTACTTC. It translates to CASSLVRAFPAETQYF.

V usage is TRBV4-1 and J usage is TRBJ2-3, with 9 bases fitting TRBD1. CDR1 and CDR2 from the germline V gene are MGHRA and YSYEKL. The CDR3 contains 15 residues. The V and J ends lost 6 bases and 4 bases, in that order; junction bases with no gene match: 8. The CDR3 DNA is TGCGCCAGCAGATATATGACAGGGGGTCCAGATACGCAGTATTTT. Its protein is CASRYMTGGPDTQYF.

This clonotype was recorded at least ten times. The V gene is TRBV6-5, the J gene TRBJ1-6, with D unresolved. V gave up 6 bases and J gave up 9 bases, with 9 bases separating them. Germline assignment: CDR1 MNHEY and CDR2 SVGAGI. CDR3 length equals 12 residues. In nucleotides, the CDR3 is TGTGCCAGCAGCCCCGACGGTTCACCCCTCCACTTT. Its translation: CASSPDGSPLHF.

This chain joins TRBV18 and TRBJ1-3; D remains unclear. Germline V gives CDR1 KGHSH, CDR2 LQKENI. V lost 6 bases to trimming and J lost 0 bases, with 9 bases between them. This CDR3 region has 14 residues. CDR3 region: CASSPLASGNTIYF. As DNA, the CDR3 is TGTGCCAGCTCCCCGCTAGCCTCTGGAAACACCATATATTTT.

The chain joins TRBV6-2 or TRBV6-3 to TRBJ1-2; D not certain. The V end lost 2 bases, the J end lost 5 bases, and 9 bases lay between the germline ends. There are 13 residues in the CDR3. Looked up from germline, CDR1 is MNHEY and CDR2 is SVGEGT. In nucleotides, the CDR3 is TGTGCCAGCAGTTACCTCGGTAATTATGGCTACACCTTC. This gives the protein CASSYLGNYGYTF.

The J gene is TRBJ2-7, the V gene TRBV7-2; D perhaps matches TRBD1 (6 bases). CDR1 SGHTA and CDR2 FQGNSA come from the germline V gene. Trimming left V 1 base short and J 3 bases short, with 10 bases between. The CDR3 has 14 amino acids. The CDR3 DNA sequence: TGTGCCAGCAGCTTAGGCAGGGGAGTCTACGAGCAGTACGTC. Its translation is CASSLGRGVYEQYV.